This T cell receptor beta chain was identified during a study of T cells in localized non-small cell lung cancer (dated by TCRdb to the early 2020s). Study-wide context: The study analyzed T cell repertoires of approximately 240 early-stage NSCLC patients, comparing tumors and uninvolved tumor-adjacent lungs. The cohort was made up of 200 to 250 treatment-naive NSCLC patients whose localized lung tumors had been resected. The mean age of the NSCLC patients was roughly 70 years, with 120 to 150 men and 95 to 110 women.

V loses 6 bases of germline sequence and J loses 7 bases, and the interval between the two ends is 12 bases. Taken from cysteine to phenylalanine, the CDR3 has 13 residues. Only CDR3 DNA is held: 39 bases, read in frame from base 1. The germline V gene specifies MNHEY as CDR1 and SVGAGI as CDR2. At diagnosis, peripheral blood, uninvolved tumor-adjacent lung and tumor were collected and stored as a combination of fresh-frozen and FFPE material. For TCR repertoire profiling, the blood samples were analyzed as peripheral blood mononuclear cells. As to this clone: It has no known antigen specificity. There are no base qualities to consult, and no much larger clone falls within one base.

Results the study describes overall, beyond this receptor: A median of 57 of the top 100 tumor clones were detected in paired uninvolved adjacent lung, and 28 of these tumor clones were also found among the top 100 clones of the paired uninvolved adjacent lung. Because the study design was exploratory, TCR variables were selected using unadjusted p-values without false-discovery rate correction. Higher T cell density in blood was associated with longer overall survival, whereas higher clonality in adjacent lung was associated with shorter survival. Because multi-region tumor sequencing was not performed, intratumor heterogeneity could not be ruled out. Uninvolved tumor-adjacent lung showed the highest T cell clonality, higher than tumor, which suggests more focused antigenic responses in the uninvolved tumor-adjacent lung.

TCR beta CDR3 regions were sequenced from DNA using the immunoSEQ Assay. The authors processed their data as follows. To compute T cell density, TCR beta template counts were normalized to usable DNA, which was estimated by amplifying housekeeping genes. The preseqR package was used to estimate richness by extrapolating to 400,000 templates for PBMC samples and to 120,000 templates for tissue samples. Clonality was calculated as one minus Pielou's evenness. Tissue-enriched TCRs were identified by differential abundance testing using productive amino-acid clonotypes, minimum total count 5 and alpha 0.1. The Jaccard Index and the Morisita Overlap Index were used to measure how much the repertoires overlapped between compartments. GLIPH grouped TCR beta CDR3s together with public tetramer-defined viral CDR3s, and a viral motif had to include at least three viral sequences and also show V-gene enrichment. TCRdb provides this immuneACCESS table in a form limited to in-frame rearrangements. Some clones are lacking; in checked studies, under half of them reflect an unresolved V gene, and why the rest are absent is not known. D and trimming were read from the DNA, whereas the V and J calls and clone size are those reported in that table. The sample data list more than 15,000 clones, and about 91% of these were observed just once. Clones ranked in the top ten supply 27% of the sample.

The sequencing used peripheral blood, collected before any cancer treatment. This TCR came from a female donor over 55 with stage III squamous cell lung carcinoma. Recombination connected TRBV6-5 to TRBJ2-2; D gene: possibly TRBD2, on 7 matching bases. CDR3 sequence: CASSHREGGELFF. The nucleotide sequence reads as follows: TGTGCCAGCAGCCACAGGGAGGGCGGGGAGCTGTTTTTT.